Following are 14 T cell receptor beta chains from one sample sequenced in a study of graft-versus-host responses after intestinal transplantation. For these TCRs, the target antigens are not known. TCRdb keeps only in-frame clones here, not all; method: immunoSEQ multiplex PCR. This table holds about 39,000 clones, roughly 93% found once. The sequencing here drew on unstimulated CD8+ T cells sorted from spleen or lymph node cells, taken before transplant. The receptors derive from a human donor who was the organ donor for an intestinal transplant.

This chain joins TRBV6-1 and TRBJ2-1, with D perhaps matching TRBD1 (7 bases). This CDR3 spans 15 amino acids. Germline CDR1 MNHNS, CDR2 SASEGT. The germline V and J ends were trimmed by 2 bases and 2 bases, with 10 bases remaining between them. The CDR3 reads CASSERRGPYNEQFF. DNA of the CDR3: TGTGCCAGCAGTGAACGGAGGGGGCCCTACAATGAGCAGTTCTTC.

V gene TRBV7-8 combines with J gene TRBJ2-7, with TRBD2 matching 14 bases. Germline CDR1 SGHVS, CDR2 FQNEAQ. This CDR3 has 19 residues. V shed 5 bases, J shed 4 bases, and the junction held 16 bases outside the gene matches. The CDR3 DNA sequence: TGTGCCAGCAGCCTCGGCCCAGGGACTAGCGGGAGTTCTGGATACGAGCAGTACTTC. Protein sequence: CASSLGPGTSGSSGYEQYF. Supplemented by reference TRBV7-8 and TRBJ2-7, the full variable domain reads GAGVSQSPRYKVAKRGQDVALRCDPISGHVSLFWYQQALGQGPEFLTYFQNEAQLDKSGLPSDRFFAERPEGSVSTLKIQRTQQEDSAVYLCASSLGPGTSGSSGYEQYFGPGTRLTVT.

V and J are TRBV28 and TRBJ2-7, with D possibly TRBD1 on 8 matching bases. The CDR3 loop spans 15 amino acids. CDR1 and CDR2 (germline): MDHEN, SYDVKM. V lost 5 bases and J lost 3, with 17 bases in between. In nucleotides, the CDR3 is TGTGCCAGCAGTATCGGACAGGGAGGGGACTACGAGCAGTACTTC. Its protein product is CASSIGQGGDYEQYF.

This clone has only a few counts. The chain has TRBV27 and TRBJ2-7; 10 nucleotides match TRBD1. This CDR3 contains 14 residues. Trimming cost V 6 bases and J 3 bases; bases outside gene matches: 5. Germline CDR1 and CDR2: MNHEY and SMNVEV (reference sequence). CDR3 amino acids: CASRPGTGVYEQYF. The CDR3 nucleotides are TGTGCCAGCAGGCCCGGGACAGGGGTCTACGAGCAGTACTTC.

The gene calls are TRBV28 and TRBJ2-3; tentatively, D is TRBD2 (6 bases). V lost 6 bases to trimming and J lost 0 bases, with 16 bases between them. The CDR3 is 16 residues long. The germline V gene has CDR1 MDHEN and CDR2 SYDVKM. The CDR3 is CASRTIAVTSTDTQYF. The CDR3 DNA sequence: TGTGCCAGCAGAACTATAGCGGTGACTAGCACAGATACGCAGTATTTT.

CDR3 protein: CASSAGYEQYF. In DNA form, the CDR3 reads TGTGCCAGCAGCGCCGGCTACGAGCAGTACTTC. The chain recombines TRBV9 with TRBJ2-7, with D unclear. The length of the CDR3 is 11 residues. Germline V CDR1 and CDR2: SGDLS, YYNGEE. Trimming removed 3 bases at V and 3 bases at J, with 4 bases between.

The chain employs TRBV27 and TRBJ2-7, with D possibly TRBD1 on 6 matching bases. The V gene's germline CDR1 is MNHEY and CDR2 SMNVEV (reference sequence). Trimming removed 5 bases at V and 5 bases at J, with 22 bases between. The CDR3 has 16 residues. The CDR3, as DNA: TGTGCCAGCAGTCCCCCCTTCACAGGGCCTTTCCACGAGCAGTACTTC. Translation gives CASSPPFTGPFHEQYF.

CDR3 protein: CASTATIGDYGYTF. CDR3 DNA: TGTGCCAGCACCGCGACAATAGGGGACTATGGCTACACCTTC. The chain has TRBV6-5 and TRBJ1-2; D is perhaps TRBD1 (5 bases). With 7 bases removed from V and 3 bases from J, the gap between germline ends came to 15 bases. Germline CDR1 and CDR2: MNHEY and SVGAGI. The CDR3 is made up of 14 amino acids.

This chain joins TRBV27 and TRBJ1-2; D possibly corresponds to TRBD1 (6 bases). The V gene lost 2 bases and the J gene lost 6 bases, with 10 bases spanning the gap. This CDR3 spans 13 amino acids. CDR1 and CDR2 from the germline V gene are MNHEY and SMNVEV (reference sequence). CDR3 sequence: CASSLTGYHGYTF. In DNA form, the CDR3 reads TGTGCCAGCAGTTTAACAGGGTATCATGGCTACACCTTC.

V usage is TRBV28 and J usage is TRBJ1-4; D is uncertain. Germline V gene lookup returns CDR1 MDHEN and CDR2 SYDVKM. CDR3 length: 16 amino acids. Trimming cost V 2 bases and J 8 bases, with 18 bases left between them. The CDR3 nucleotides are TGTGCCAGCAGTTTAACTTTCCTAGGGTATGAGGAAAAACTGTTTTTT. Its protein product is CASSLTFLGYEEKLFF.

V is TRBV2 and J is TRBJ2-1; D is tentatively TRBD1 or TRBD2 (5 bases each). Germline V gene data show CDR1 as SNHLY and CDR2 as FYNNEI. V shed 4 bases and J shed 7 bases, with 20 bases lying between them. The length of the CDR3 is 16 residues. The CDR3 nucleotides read TGTGCCAGCAGTGGTAGCGTCGCGGTTTGGGGGAATGAGCAGTTCTTC. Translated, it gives CASSGSVAVWGNEQFF. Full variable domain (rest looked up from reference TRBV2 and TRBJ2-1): EPEVTQTPSHQVTQMGQEVILRCVPISNHLYFYWYRQILGQKVEFLVSFYNNEISEKSEIFDDQFSVERPDGSNFTLKIRSTKLEDSAMYFCASSGSVAVWGNEQFFGPGTRLTVL.

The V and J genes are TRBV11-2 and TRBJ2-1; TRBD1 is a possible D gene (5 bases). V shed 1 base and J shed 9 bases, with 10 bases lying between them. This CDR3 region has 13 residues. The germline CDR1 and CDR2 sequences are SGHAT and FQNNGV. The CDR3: CASSLGPQGEQFF. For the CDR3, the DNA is TGTGCCAGCAGCTTAGGCCCTCAGGGTGAGCAGTTCTTC. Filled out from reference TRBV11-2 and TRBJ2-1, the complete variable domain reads EAGVAQSPRYKIIEKRQSVAFWCNPISGHATLYWYQQILGQGPKLLIQFQNNGVVDDSQLPKDRFSAERLKGVDSTLKIQPAKLEDSAVYLCASSLGPQGEQFFGPGTRLTVL.

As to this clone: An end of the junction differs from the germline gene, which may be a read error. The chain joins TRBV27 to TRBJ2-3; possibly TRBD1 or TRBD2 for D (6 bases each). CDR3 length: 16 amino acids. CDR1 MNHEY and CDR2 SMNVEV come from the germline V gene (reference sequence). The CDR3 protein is CATSPVGGRGTDTQYF. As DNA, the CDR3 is TGTGCCACCAGTCCTGTGGGGGGCAGGGGCACAGATACGCAGTATTTT.

Here the CDR3 reads CASSLVSGIPTDTQYF. The CDR3 bases are TGTGCCAGCTCGTTAGTTAGCGGGATACCCACAGATACGCAGTATTTT. The chain uses TRBV18 and TRBJ2-3, with 8 bases identical to TRBD2. V dropped 6 bases and J dropped 2; count of bases not matched to a gene: 10. The CDR3 length is 16 residues. Germline assignment: CDR1 KGHSH and CDR2 LQKENI.